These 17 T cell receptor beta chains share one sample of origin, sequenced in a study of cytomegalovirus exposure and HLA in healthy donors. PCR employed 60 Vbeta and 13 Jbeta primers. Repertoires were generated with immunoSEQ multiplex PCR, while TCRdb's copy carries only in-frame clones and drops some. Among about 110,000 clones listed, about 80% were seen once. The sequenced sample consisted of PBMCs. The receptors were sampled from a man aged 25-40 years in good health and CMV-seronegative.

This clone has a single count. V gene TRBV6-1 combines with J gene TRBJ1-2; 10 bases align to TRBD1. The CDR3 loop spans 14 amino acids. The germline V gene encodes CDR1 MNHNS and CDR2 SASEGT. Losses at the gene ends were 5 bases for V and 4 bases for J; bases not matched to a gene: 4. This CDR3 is CASSTGQGPYGYTF. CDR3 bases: TGTGCCAGCAGTACGGGACAGGGGCCCTATGGCTACACCTTC.

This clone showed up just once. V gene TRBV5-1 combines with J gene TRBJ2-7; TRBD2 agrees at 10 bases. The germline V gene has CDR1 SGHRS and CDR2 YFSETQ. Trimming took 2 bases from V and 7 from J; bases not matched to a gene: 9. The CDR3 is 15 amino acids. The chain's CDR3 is CASSFTSGTAGEQYF. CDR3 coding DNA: TGCGCCAGCAGCTTCACTAGCGGGACAGCCGGGGAGCAGTACTTC.

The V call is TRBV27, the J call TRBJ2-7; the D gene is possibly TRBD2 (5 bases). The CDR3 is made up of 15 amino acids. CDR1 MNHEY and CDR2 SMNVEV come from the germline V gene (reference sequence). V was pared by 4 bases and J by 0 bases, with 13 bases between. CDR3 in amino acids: CASSWNGISSYEQYF. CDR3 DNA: TGTGCCAGCAGTTGGAACGGGATTAGCTCCTACGAGCAGTACTTC.

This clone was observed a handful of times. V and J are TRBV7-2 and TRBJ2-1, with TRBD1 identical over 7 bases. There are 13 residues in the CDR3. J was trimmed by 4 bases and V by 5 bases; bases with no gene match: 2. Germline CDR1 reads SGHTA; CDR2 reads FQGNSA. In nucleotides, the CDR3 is TGTGCCAGCAGCCCGGACAGGTACAATGAGCAGTTCTTC. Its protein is CASSPDRYNEQFF. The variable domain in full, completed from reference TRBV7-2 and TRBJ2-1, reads GAGVSQSPSNKVTEKGKDVELRCDPISGHTALYWYRQSLGQGLEFLIYFQGNSAPDKSGLPSDRFSAERTGGSVSTLTIQRTQQEDSAVYLCASSPDRYNEQFFGPGTRLTVL.

CDR3 loop: CASTLIGGSSYNEQFF. CDR3 bases: TGTGCCAGCACCCTTATTGGGGGGAGCTCCTACAATGAGCAGTTCTTC. The rearrangement joins TRBV5-6 to TRBJ2-1; a possible D gene is TRBD2 (6 bases). Trimming pared 6 bases from V and 0 bases from J, leaving 16 bases between. The CDR3 contains 16 residues. The germline gives CDR1 SGHDT, CDR2 YYEEEE.

Here the CDR3 reads CASSLVTVYNSPLHF. The CDR3 DNA is TGTGCCAGCAGCTTAGTGACAGTCTATAATTCACCCCTCCACTTT. V usage is TRBV7-9 and J usage is TRBJ1-6; maybe TRBD1 (5 bases). The CDR3 has 15 amino acids. Germline CDR1 SEHNR, CDR2 FQNEAQ (reference sequence). V was clipped by 1 base and J by 3 bases, with 7 bases between them.

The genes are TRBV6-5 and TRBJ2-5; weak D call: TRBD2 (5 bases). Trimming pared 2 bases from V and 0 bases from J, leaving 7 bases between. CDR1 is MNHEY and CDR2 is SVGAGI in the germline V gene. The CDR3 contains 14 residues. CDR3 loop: CASSYGGHQETQYF. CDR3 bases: TGTGCCAGCAGTTACGGAGGACACCAAGAGACCCAGTACTTC.

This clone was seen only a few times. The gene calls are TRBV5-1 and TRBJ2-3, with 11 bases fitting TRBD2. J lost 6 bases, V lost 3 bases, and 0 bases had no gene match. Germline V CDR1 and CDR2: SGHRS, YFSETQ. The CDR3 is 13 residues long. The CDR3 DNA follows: TGCGCCAGCAGCTGGACTAGCGGGGATACGCAGTATTTT. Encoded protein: CASSWTSGDTQYF.

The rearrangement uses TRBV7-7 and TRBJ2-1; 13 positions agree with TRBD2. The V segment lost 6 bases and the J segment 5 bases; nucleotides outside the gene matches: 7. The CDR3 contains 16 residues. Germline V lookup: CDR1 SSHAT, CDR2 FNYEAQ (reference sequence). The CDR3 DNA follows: TGTGCCAGCAGTAGGGGACTAGCGGGATTAAACAATGAGCAGTTCTTC. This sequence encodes CASSRGLAGLNNEQFF.

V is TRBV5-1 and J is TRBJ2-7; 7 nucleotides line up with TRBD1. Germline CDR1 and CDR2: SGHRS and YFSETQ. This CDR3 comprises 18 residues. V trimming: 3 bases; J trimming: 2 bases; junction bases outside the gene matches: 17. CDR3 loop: CASSSYRGAAGDPYEQYF. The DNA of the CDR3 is TGCGCCAGCAGCTCATACAGGGGAGCCGCAGGGGACCCCTACGAGCAGTACTTC.

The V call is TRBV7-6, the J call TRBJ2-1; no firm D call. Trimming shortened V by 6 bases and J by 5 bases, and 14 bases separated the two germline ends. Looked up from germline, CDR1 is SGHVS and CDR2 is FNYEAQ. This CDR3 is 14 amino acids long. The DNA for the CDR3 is TGTGCCAGCAGTCCAGTGGCACAGAACAATGAGCAGTTCTTC. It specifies CASSPVAQNNEQFF.

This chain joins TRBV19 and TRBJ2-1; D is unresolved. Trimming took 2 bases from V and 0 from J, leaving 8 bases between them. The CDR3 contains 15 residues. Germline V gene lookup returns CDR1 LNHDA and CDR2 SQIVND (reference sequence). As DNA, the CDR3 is TGTGCCAGTAGTATAAGCCCGAGCTCCTACAATGAGCAGTTCTTC. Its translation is CASSISPSSYNEQFF.

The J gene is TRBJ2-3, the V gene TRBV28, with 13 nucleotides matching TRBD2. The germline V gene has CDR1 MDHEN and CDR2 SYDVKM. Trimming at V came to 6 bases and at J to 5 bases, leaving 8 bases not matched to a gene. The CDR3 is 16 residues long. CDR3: CASSVGLAGEGDTQYF. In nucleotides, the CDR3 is TGTGCCAGCAGCGTCGGACTAGCGGGAGAAGGAGATACGCAGTATTTT.

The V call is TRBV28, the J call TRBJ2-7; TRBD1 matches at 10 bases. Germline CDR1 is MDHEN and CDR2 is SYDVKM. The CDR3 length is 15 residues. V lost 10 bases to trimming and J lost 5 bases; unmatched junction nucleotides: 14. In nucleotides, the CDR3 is TGTGCCACTACTCCTCCGGGACAGGGGTTCCACGAGCAGTACTTC. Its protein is CATTPPGQGFHEQYF. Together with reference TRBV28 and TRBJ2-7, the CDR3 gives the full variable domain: DVKVTQSSRYLVKRTGEKVFLECVQDMDHENMFWYRQDPGLGLRLIYFSYDVKMKEKGDIPEGYSVSREKKERFSLILESASTNQTSMYLCATTPPGQGFHEQYFGPGTRLTVT.

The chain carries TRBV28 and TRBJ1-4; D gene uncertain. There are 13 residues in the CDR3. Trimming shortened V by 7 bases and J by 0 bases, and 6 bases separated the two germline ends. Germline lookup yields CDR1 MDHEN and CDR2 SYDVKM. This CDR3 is CASTSATNEKLFF. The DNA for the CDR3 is TGTGCCAGCACCAGTGCAACTAATGAAAAACTGTTTTTT.

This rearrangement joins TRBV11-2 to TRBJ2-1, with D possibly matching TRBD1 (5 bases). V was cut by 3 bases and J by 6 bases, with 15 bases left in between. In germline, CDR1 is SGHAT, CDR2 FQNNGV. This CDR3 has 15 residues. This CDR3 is CASSFQTNGANEQFF. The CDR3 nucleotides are TGTGCCAGCAGCTTTCAGACGAATGGGGCCAATGAGCAGTTCTTC.

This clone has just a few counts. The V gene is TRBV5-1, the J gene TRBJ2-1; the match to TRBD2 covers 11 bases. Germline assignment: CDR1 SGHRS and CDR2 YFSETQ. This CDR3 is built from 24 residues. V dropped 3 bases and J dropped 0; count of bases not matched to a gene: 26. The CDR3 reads CASSSDRARLMGLAAPSSYNEQFF. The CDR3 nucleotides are TGCGCCAGCAGCTCGGACAGGGCTAGATTAATGGGACTAGCGGCACCTAGCTCCTACAATGAGCAGTTCTTC.